These 15 T cell receptor beta chains were all obtained from the same sample, sequenced in a study of T cell repertoires in cytomegalovirus infection (dated by TCRdb to between 2017 and 2020). The listed sequencing device is Illumina HiSeq 1500. TCRdb applied fastp at Q25 and MiXCR to the public reads, then kept only in-frame beta chains. Each CDR3 protein appears once, grouped with its most common genes and DNA. This sample is represented by about 97,000 distinct CDR3 sequences; approximately 15% of them were singletons. The top ten clonotypes cover approximately 7.9% of the sample. The sequenced sample was PBMCs. The receptor set was obtained from a human donor in good health (CMV status not recorded). Some clones in this sample may be carry-over from other donors' samples.

This clonotype has more than one count but fewer than ten. This chain links TRBV12-3 or TRBV12-4 with TRBJ1-2; D unresolved. CDR3 length: 12 residues. V was cut by 6 bases and J by 8 bases, with 13 bases left in between. CDR3 in amino acids: CASRAPRKGYTF. The DNA of the CDR3 is TGTGCCAGCAGAGCACCTAGAAAAGGCTACACCTTC.

There are many counts of this clonotype. J is TRBJ2-7 and V is TRBV7-2; the D gene is possibly TRBD1 (5 bases). The CDR3 is made up of 15 amino acids. Looked up from germline, CDR1 is SGHTA and CDR2 is FQGNSA. V dropped 1 base and J dropped 4 bases, with 14 bases sitting between them. The CDR3 DNA reads TGTGCCAGCAGCTTAGTAGGAGACAGTTTTTACGAGCAGTACTTC. This codes for CASSLVGDSFYEQYF.

This clonotype was observed many times. The rearrangement uses TRBV2 and TRBJ2-2; 13 bases line up with TRBD2. Germline CDR1 and CDR2: SNHLY and FYNNEI. This CDR3 comprises 15 residues. Losses at the gene ends were 7 bases for V and 5 bases for J; bases not matched to a gene: 4. The chain's CDR3 is CASTLAGGPTGELFF. The DNA for the CDR3 is TGTGCCAGCACACTAGCGGGGGGGCCAACCGGGGAGCTGTTTTTT.

This clonotype was observed many times. This chain links TRBV12-3 or TRBV12-4 with TRBJ2-7, with 14 bases matching TRBD2. Unmatched junction bases numbered 13, after V lost 5 bases and J lost 7 bases. The CDR3 contains 17 residues. CDR3: CASSPPGLAGALGEQYF. The DNA of the CDR3 is TGTGCCAGCAGTCCTCCGGGACTAGCGGGGGCCCTGGGGGAGCAGTACTTC.

V usage is TRBV3-1 and J usage is TRBJ2-5, with D possibly called TRBD1 or TRBD2 (5 bases each). The CDR3 consists of 15 residues. V lost 0 bases and J lost 2, with 10 bases in between. The V gene's germline CDR1 is LGHDT and CDR2 YNNKEL (reference sequence). In nucleotides, the CDR3 is TGTGCCAGCAGCCAAGAGTGGGGGTTACAAGAGACCCAGTACTTC. It encodes CASSQEWGLQETQYF.

This chain uses TRBV20-1 with TRBJ2-1; D is undetermined. V was trimmed by 3 bases and J by 5 bases, leaving 8 bases between them. Germline V gives CDR1 DFQATT, CDR2 SNEGSKA (reference sequence). The CDR3 totals 12 residues. The CDR3 sequence is CSASSDNNEQFF. CDR3 DNA: TGCAGTGCTAGTAGTGACAACAATGAGCAGTTCTTC.

Ten or more counts support this clonotype. The genes are TRBV7-2 and TRBJ1-5; D call uncertain. The CDR3 covers 13 residues. The germline V gene encodes CDR1 SGHTA and CDR2 FQGNSA. Trimming removed 5 bases from V and 5 bases from J, with 10 bases in between. The CDR3, as DNA: TGTGCCAGCAGCGCGGCCCTGTATCAGCCCCAGCATTTT. Encoded protein: CASSAALYQPQHF.

As for this clonotype: A much bigger clone sits one base away, suggesting this may be a read error. DNA for the CDR3: TGTGCCAGCGGCTCTGTTGGTGGGACTTTGAATGAAAAACTGTTTTTT. This encodes CASGSVGGTLNEKLFF. This sequence joins TRBV7-2 and TRBJ1-4, with a tentative D call TRBD1 (5 bases). The germline V gene encodes CDR1 SGHTA and CDR2 FQGNSA. This CDR3 contains 16 residues. The V end lost 8 bases, the J end lost 5 bases, and 21 bases lay between the germline ends.

A few counts support this clonotype. V is TRBV7-9 and J is TRBJ2-1, with 10 bases that match TRBD2. The ends lost 1 base at V and 4 bases at J; junction bases unmatched: 10. There are 18 residues in the CDR3. Per germline, CDR1 SEHNR and CDR2 FQNEAQ (reference sequence). CDR3 loop: CASSLDPLAGGRYNEQFF. CDR3 nucleotides: TGTGCCAGCAGCTTAGACCCCTTAGCGGGGGGCCGATACAATGAGCAGTTCTTC.

This clonotype was detected many times. The rearrangement uses TRBV2 and TRBJ2-3; TRBD2 matches at 8 bases. The V segment lost 5 bases and the J segment 4 bases; nucleotides outside the gene matches: 8. The CDR3 contains 15 residues. Germline-derived CDR1 and CDR2 are SNHLY and FYNNEI. The CDR3 here is CASSRGRGGPDTQYF. The CDR3 bases are TGTGCCAGCAGTCGAGGACGGGGGGGCCCAGATACGCAGTATTTT. The complete variable domain, with remaining parts taken from reference TRBV2 and TRBJ2-3, reads EPEVTQTPSHQVTQMGQEVILRCVPISNHLYFYWYRQILGQKVEFLVSFYNNEISEKSEIFDDQFSVERPDGSNFTLKIRSTKLEDSAMYFCASSRGRGGPDTQYFGPGTRLTVL.

This clonotype was seen a handful of times. CDR3 nucleotides: TGCAGTGCTCCGAGGGGTAGCGGCCAAGAGACCCAGTACTTC. Encoded protein: CSAPRGSGQETQYF. V is TRBV20-1 and J is TRBJ2-5, with D possibly matching TRBD2 (6 bases). The germline V and J ends were trimmed by 5 bases and 1 base, with 14 bases remaining between them. In germline, CDR1 is DFQATT, CDR2 SNEGSKA (reference sequence). This CDR3 is 14 amino acids long.

The chain couples TRBV28 to TRBJ2-3, with 7 bases matching TRBD1. Germline trimming cut 2 bases from V and 2 bases from J; bases unmatched to any gene: 10. The CDR3 extends over 17 amino acids. CDR1 and CDR2 (germline): MDHEN, SYDVKM. CDR3 bases: TGTGCCAGCAGTTTAAAGGGGGCCTATTCATACACAGATACGCAGTATTTT. It encodes CASSLKGAYSYTDTQYF.

This clonotype has a handful of counts. The chain joins TRBV10-3 to TRBJ1-5, with D possibly matching TRBD1 (6 bases). The CDR3 is 13 residues long. Between the trimmed V and J ends, which lost 5 bases and 6 bases, there was a span of 11 bases. Looked up from germline, CDR1 is ENHRY and CDR2 is SYGVKD. The CDR3 region is CAISRDIGQPQHF. CDR3 coding DNA: TGTGCCATCAGTCGGGACATAGGTCAGCCCCAGCATTTT.

This clonotype was detected many times. This rearrangement joins TRBV7-8 to TRBJ2-1; D is tentatively TRBD1 or TRBD2 (5 bases each). The germline CDR1 and CDR2 sequences are SGHVS and FQNEAQ. Trimming shortened V by 1 base and J by 0 bases, and 13 bases separated the two germline ends. The CDR3 covers 17 residues. DNA for the CDR3: TGTGCCAGCAGCTTAGAGGGGCAGGGAGACTCCTACAATGAGCAGTTCTTC. As protein: CASSLEGQGDSYNEQFF.

This clonotype has at least ten counts. The V call is TRBV4-3, the J call TRBJ2-5; tentatively, D is TRBD1 or TRBD2 (6 bases each). The CDR3 consists of 16 residues. Trimming stripped 4 bases from V and 4 bases from J, with 19 bases between. Germline assignment: CDR1 LGHNA and CDR2 YSLEER. CDR3: CASSRDAGGAGETQYF. The CDR3 DNA follows: TGCGCCAGCAGCCGGGATGCCGGGGGCGCGGGAGAGACCCAGTACTTC.